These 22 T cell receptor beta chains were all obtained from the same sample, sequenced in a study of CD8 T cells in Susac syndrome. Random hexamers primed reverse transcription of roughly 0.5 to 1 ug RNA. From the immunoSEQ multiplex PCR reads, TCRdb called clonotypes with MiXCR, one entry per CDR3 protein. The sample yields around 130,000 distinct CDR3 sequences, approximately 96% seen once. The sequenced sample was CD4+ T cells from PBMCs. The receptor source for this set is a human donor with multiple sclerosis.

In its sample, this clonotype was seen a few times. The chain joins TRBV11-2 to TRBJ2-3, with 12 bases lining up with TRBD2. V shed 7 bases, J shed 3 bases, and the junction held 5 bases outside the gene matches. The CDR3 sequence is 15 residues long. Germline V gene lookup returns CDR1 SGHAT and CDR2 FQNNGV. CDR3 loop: CASNLAGGPTDTQYF. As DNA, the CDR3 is TGTGCCAGCAATCTAGCGGGAGGGCCAACAGATACGCAGTATTTT. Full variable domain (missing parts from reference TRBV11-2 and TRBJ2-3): EAGVAQSPRYKIIEKRQSVAFWCNPISGHATLYWYQQILGQGPKLLIQFQNNGVVDDSQLPKDRFSAERLKGVDSTLKIQPAKLEDSAVYLCASNLAGGPTDTQYFGPGTRLTVL.

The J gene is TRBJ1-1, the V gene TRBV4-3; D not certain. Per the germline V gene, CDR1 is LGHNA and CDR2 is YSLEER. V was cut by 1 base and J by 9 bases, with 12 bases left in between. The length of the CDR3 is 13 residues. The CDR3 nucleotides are TGCGCCAGCAGCCAAGCCAACGAGTGGCAAGCTTTCTTT. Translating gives CASSQANEWQAFF.

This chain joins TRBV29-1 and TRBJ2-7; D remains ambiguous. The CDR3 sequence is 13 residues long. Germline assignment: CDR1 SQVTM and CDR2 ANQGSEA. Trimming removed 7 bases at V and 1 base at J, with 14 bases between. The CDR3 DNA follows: TGCAGCGCCAGTCGAGGAAGGTCCTACGAGCAGTACTTC. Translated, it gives CSASRGRSYEQYF.

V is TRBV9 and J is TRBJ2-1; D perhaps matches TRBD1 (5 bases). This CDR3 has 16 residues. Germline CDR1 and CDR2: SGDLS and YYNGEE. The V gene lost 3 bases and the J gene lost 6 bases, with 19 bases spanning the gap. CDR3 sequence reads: CASSADRNLWGNEQFF. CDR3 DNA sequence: TGTGCCAGCAGCGCCGACAGAAACCTTTGGGGCAATGAGCAGTTCTTC.

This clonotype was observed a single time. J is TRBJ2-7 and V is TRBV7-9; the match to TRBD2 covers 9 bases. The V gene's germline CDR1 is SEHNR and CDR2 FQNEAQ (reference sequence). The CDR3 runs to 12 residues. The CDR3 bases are TGTGCCAGCAGCTCCGCGACTAGCGGAAATTCCGTC. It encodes CASSSATSGNSV.

Here the CDR3 reads CAWIRVEAFF. The CDR3 DNA sequence: TGTGCCTGGATAAGGGTTGAAGCTTTCTTT. The chain links TRBV30 to TRBJ1-1; D remains ambiguous. Germline V gene sequence: CDR1 GTSNPN, CDR2 SVGIG (reference sequence). Trimming took 4 bases from V and 7 from J, leaving 7 bases between them. The CDR3 has 10 amino acids.

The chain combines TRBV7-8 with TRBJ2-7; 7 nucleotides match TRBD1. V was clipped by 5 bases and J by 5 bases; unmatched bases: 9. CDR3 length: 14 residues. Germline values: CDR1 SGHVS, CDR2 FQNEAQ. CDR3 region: CASSARQGMDEQYF. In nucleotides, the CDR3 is TGTGCCAGCAGCGCAAGACAGGGAATGGACGAGCAGTACTTC.

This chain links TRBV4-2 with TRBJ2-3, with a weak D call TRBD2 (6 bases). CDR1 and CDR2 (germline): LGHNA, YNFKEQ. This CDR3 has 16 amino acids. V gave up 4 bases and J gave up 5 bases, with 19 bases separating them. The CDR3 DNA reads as TGTGCCAGCAGCCCCCTGATTGCGGGGTTTGGAGATACGCAGTATTTT. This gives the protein CASSPLIAGFGDTQYF.

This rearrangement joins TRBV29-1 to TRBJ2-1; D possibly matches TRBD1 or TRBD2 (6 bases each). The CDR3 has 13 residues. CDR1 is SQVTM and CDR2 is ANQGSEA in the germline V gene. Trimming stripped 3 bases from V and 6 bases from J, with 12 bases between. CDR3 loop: CSVDRGRSNEQFF. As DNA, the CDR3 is TGCAGCGTTGATCGGGGGCGGAGCAATGAGCAGTTCTTC.

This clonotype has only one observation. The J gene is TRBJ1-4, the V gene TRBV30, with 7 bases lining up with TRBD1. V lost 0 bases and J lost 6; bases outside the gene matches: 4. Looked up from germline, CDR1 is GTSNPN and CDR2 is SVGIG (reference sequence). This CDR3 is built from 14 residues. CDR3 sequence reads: CAWSVQGSDEKLFF. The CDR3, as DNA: TGTGCCTGGAGTGTACAGGGGTCGGATGAAAAACTGTTTTTT.

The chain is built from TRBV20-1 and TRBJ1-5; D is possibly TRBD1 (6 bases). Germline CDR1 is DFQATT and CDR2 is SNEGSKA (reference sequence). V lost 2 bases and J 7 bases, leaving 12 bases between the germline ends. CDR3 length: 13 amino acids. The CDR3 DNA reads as TGCAGTGCTAGAAAGGGGGTGGGGCAGCCCCAGCATTTT. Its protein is CSARKGVGQPQHF.

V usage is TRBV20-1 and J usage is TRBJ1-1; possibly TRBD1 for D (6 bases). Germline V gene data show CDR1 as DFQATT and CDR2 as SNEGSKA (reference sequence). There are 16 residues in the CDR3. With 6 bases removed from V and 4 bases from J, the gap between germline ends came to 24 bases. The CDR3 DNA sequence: TGCAGTGCCGGCGGGGGGCCAGGGTCGGGAGCCACTGAAGCTTTCTTT. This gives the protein CSAGGGPGSGATEAFF.

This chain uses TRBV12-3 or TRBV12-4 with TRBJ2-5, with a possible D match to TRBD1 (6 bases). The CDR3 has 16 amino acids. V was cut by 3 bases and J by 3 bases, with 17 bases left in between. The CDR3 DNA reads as TGTGCCAGCAGTTTGCCCTCGGGACGGACAGAAGAGACCCAGTACTTC. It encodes CASSLPSGRTEETQYF.

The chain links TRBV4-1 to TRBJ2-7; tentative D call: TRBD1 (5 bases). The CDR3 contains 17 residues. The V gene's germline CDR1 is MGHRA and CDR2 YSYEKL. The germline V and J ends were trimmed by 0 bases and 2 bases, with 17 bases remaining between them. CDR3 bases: TGCGCCAGCAGCCAAGAACGTTTAAGTGGACAAGCCTACGAGCAGTACTTC. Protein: CASSQERLSGQAYEQYF.

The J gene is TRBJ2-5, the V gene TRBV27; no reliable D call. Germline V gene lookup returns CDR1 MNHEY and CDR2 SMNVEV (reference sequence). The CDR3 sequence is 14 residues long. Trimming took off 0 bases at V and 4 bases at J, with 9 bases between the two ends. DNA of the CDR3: TGTGCCAGCAGTTTATCGAACGGGCGAGAGACCCAGTACTTC. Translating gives CASSLSNGRETQYF.

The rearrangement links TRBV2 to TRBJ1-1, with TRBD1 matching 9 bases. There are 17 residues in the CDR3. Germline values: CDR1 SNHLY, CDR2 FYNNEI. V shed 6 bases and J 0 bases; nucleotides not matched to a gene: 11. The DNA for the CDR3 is TGTGCCAGCAGGAGAAGTAGACAGGGGGAAATGAACACTGAAGCTTTCTTT. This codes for CASRRSRQGEMNTEAFF. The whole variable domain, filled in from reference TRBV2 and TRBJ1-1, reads EPEVTQTPSHQVTQMGQEVILRCVPISNHLYFYWYRQILGQKVEFLVSFYNNEISEKSEIFDDQFSVERPDGSNFTLKIRSTKLEDSAMYFCASRRSRQGEMNTEAFFGQGTRLTVV.

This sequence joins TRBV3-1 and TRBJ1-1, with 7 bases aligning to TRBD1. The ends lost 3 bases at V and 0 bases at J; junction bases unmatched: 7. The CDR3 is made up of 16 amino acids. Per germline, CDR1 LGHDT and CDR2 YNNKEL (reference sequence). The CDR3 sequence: CASSHHNRGLNTEAFF. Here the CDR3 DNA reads TGTGCCAGCAGCCATCACAACAGGGGCTTGAACACTGAAGCTTTCTTT.

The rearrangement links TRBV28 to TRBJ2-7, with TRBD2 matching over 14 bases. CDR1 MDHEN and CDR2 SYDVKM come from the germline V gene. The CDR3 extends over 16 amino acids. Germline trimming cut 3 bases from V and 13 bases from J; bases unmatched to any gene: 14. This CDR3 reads CASSFPLTSGRAKPYF. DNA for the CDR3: TGTGCCAGCAGTTTTCCCCTGACTAGCGGGAGGGCCAAACCATACTTC.

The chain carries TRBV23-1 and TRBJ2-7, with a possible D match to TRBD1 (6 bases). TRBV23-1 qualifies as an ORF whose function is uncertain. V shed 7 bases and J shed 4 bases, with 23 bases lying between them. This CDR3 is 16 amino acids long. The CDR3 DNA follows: TGCGCCAGCACCACAACGCTTGCCGGGACACCGTACGAGCAGTACTTC. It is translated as CASTTTLAGTPYEQYF.

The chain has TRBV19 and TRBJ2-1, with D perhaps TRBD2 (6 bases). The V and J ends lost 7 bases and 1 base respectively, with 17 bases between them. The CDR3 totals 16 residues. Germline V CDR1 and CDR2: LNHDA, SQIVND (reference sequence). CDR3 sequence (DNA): TGTGCCAGTATGGCCCCGGGCAGCGGGTCCTACAATGAGCAGTTCTTC. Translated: CASMAPGSGSYNEQFF.

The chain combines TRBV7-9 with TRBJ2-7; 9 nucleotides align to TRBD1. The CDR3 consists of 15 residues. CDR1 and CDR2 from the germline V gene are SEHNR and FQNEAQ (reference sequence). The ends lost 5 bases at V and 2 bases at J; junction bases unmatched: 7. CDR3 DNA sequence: TGTGCCAGCAGCCTGGTGGGGACAGGGCCCTACGAGCAGTACTTC. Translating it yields CASSLVGTGPYEQYF.

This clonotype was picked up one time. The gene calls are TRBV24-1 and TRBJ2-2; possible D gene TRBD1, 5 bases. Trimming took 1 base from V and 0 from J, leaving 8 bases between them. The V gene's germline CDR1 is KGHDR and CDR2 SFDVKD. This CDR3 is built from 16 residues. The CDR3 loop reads CATSDFGRANTGELFF. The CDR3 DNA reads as TGTGCCACCAGTGATTTTGGCAGGGCGAACACCGGGGAGCTGTTTTTT.